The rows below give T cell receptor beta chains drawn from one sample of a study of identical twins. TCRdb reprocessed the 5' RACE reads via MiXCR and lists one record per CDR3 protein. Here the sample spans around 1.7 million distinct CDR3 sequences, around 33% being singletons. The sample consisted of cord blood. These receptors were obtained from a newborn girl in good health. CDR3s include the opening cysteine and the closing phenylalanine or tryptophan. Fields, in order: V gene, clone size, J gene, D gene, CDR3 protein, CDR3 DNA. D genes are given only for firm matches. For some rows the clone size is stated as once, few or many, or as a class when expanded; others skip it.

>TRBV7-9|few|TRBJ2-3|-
CASSLFWPTDTQYF
TGTGCCAGCAGCTTATTCTGGCCTACAGATACGCAGTATTTT
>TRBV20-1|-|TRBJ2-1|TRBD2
CSARNPGGPGEQFF
TGCAGTGCTAGAAACCCGGGAGGGCCGGGTGAGCAGTTCTTC
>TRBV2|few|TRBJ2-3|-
CASSAVIGTDTQYF
TGTGCCAGCAGTGCGGTGATCGGCACAGATACGCAGTATTTT
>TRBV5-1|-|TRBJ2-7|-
CASGLVGDTAYF
TGCGCCAGCGGCTTGGTGGGAGACACCGCGTACTTC
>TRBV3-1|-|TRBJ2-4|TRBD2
CASSQDEAGTSGSRRYIQYF
TGTGCCAGCAGCCAAGATGAAGCCGGGACTAGCGGGAGTAGAAGATACATTCAGTACTTC
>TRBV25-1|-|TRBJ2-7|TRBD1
CASSMTGHEQYF
TGTGCCAGCAGTATGACAGGGCACGAGCAGTACTTC
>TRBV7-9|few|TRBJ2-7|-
CASSLGSLSGTLLYNEQYF
TGTGCCAGCAGCTTAGGGAGCCTCTCCGGGACCCTTCTCTACAATGAGCAGTACTTC
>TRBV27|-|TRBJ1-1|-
CASSLQTRPTEAFF
TGTGCCAGCAGTTTACAAACCAGGCCCACTGAAGCTTTCTTT
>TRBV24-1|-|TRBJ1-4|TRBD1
CATSDPGGQRLFF
TGTGCCACCAGTGATCCTGGGGGACAGCGACTGTTTTTT
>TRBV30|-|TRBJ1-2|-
CAWSYVSYYGYTF
TGTGCCTGGAGTTATGTGTCCTACTATGGCTACACCTTC
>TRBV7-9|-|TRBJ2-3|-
CASSLEGLALDTQYF
TGTGCCAGCAGCTTAGAGGGTCTCGCCCTCGATACGCAGTATTTT
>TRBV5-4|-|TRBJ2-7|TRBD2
CASSLVGHGGAYEQYF
TGTGCCAGCAGCTTGGTGGGACACGGGGGGGCCTACGAGCAGTACTTC
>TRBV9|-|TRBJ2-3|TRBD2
CASSAGLAGVDTQYF
TGTGCCAGCAGCGCCGGACTAGCGGGGGTAGATACGCAGTATTTT
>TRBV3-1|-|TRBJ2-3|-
CASSPEEDTQYF
TGTGCCAGCAGCCCGGAGGAAGATACGCAGTATTTT
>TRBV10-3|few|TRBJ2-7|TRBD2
CAITPTSGASYEQYF
TGTGCCATCACCCCGACTAGCGGGGCCTCCTACGAGCAGTACTTC
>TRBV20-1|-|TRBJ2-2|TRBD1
CSASGQGAGELFF
TGCAGTGCTAGTGGACAGGGGGCCGGGGAGCTGTTTTTT
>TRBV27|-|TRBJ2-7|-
CASGPQWGQYF
TGTGCCAGCGGACCCCAATGGGGGCAGTACTTC
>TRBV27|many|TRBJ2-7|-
CASSHPDRYEQYF
TGTGCCAGCAGTCACCCCGACAGATACGAGCAGTACTTC
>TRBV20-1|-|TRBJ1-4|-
CSARVGRIGEKLFF
TGCAGTGCTAGAGTCGGGAGGATAGGTGAAAAACTGTTTTTT
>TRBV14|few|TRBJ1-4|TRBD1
CASSRNTGVGEKLFF
TGTGCCAGCAGTCGAAATACAGGGGTAGGAGAAAAACTGTTTTTT